Given below is one T cell receptor beta chain in context. This sample was included in a study of control samples from healthy donors and cancer patients. The V end was cut by 1 base, the J end by 8 bases, with 10 bases between. CDR1 is SGHRS and CDR2 is YFSETQ in the germline V gene. The CDR3 consists of 13 residues. Produced via immunoSEQ multiplex PCR; TCRdb's table is partial and in-frame only. This sample has about 170,000 clones; 90% to 95% occur once, and the top ten carry 1.3%. The sequencing input was blood. The chain employs TRBV5-1 and TRBJ2-1; D unclear. This receptor was taken from a woman aged 18-30 years in good health. The DNA of the CDR3 is TGCGCCAGCAGCTTGTTTCGGGTAGATGAGCAGTTCTTC. Residues: CASSLFRVDEQFF.